Below are 24 T cell receptor beta chains sequenced from a single sample in a study of T-cell reconstitution after alpha-beta-depleted transplantation in children. This sample's TCRbeta library carried unique molecular identifier barcodes. From the PCR reads, TCRdb called clonotypes with MiXCR, one entry per CDR3 protein. This repertoire shows approximately 500,000 distinct CDR3 sequences, about 10% found once; its top ten account for 2% to 2.5%. Sequenced here: PBMCs, sampled before TCRalphabeta/CD19-depleted stem cell transplant. The receptors originated from a child aged 2 to 10 with inherited bone marrow failure, due to receive a stem cell transplant.

The CDR3 region is CASSVDSGRAGDTQYF. The CDR3 nucleotides read TGTGCCAGCAGCGTCGACAGCGGGAGGGCCGGAGATACGCAGTATTTT. This chain connects TRBV9 to TRBJ2-3, with 10 bases identical to TRBD2. V lost 2 bases to trimming and J lost 5 bases; unmatched junction nucleotides: 8. The CDR3 has 16 amino acids. Germline values: CDR1 SGDLS, CDR2 YYNGEE.

The V call is TRBV5-5, the J call TRBJ2-1; D ambiguous. Trimming left V 4 bases short and J 3 bases short, with 14 bases between. Germline CDR1 SGHKS, CDR2 YYEKEE (reference sequence). This CDR3 region has 15 residues. CDR3 DNA sequence: TGTGCCAGCAGCCCGAGCTTCGGTTACTACAATGAGCAGTTCTTC. Translated, it gives CASSPSFGYYNEQFF. The full variable domain, its missing parts supplied by reference TRBV5-5 and TRBJ2-1, is DAGVTQSPTHLIKTRGQQVTLRCSPISGHKSVSWYQQVLGQGPQFIFQYYEKEERGRGNFPDRFSARQFPNYSSELNVNALLLGDSALYLCASSPSFGYYNEQFFGPGTRLTVL.

This clonotype was seen at least ten times. The chain carries TRBV11-2 and TRBJ1-1; D unclear. V lost 5 bases and J 1 base, leaving 5 bases between the germline ends. The V gene's germline CDR1 is SGHAT and CDR2 FQNNGV. The CDR3 is 12 residues long. CDR3 region: CASSPENTEAFF. The CDR3 DNA sequence: TGTGCCAGCAGCCCAGAGAACACTGAAGCTTTCTTT.

This clonotype occurred a few times. This rearrangement joins TRBV6-5 to TRBJ2-1, with TRBD2 matching 14 bases. Germline V gives CDR1 MNHEY, CDR2 SVGAGI. The CDR3 covers 17 residues. V was pared by 6 bases and J by 10 bases, with 14 bases of the junction left unmatched. The CDR3 reads CASRLTGTSGSIREQFF. CDR3 nucleotide sequence: TGTGCCAGCAGATTAACCGGGACTAGCGGGAGTATAAGGGAGCAGTTCTTC.

This clonotype was found many times. The rearrangement uses TRBV4-3 and TRBJ2-3; 12 nucleotides align to TRBD2. CDR1 is LGHNA, CDR2 YSLEER, per germline. This CDR3 region has 17 residues. Germline trimming cut 1 base from V and 5 bases from J; bases unmatched to any gene: 7. The CDR3 sequence is CASSQGPSGGEGDTQYF. DNA for the CDR3: TGCGCCAGCAGCCAAGGACCTAGCGGGGGGGAAGGAGATACGCAGTATTTT.

This chain links TRBV3-1 with TRBJ2-1; 9 bases match TRBD2. Germline CDR1 is LGHDT and CDR2 is YNNKEL (reference sequence). Losses at the gene ends were 4 bases for V and 4 bases for J; bases not matched to a gene: 11. The CDR3 consists of 17 residues. CDR3 nucleotides: TGTGCCAGCAGCCCTACTCTGACTAGCGGTCCATACAATGAGCAGTTCTTC. Amino acid sequence: CASSPTLTSGPYNEQFF.

In its sample, this clonotype was seen many times. This chain joins TRBV27 and TRBJ2-3; possibly TRBD1 for D (5 bases). Germline loops: CDR1 MNHEY, CDR2 SMNVEV (reference sequence). The CDR3 loop spans 15 amino acids. The V end was cut by 5 bases, the J end by 5 bases, with 17 bases between. In nucleotides, the CDR3 is TGTGCCAGCAGTACAACCGGCAGGGCTATAGATACGCAGTATTTT. It yields the protein CASSTTGRAIDTQYF.

There are many counts of this clonotype. The genes are TRBV28 and TRBJ1-4; 8 nucleotides agree with TRBD1. The CDR3 extends over 13 amino acids. CDR1 and CDR2 (germline): MDHEN, SYDVKM. J gave up 7 bases and V 8 bases, and 6 bases lay outside the gene matches. The CDR3 loop reads CASSHRGSEKLFF. The CDR3 DNA sequence: TGTGCCAGCTCCCACAGGGGGTCTGAAAAACTGTTTTTT.

V and J are TRBV7-9 and TRBJ2-2, with 8 nucleotides matching TRBD2. There are 17 residues in the CDR3. V lost 2 bases, J lost 7 bases, and 12 bases stayed unmatched. CDR1 is SEHNR, CDR2 FQNEAQ, per germline (reference sequence). The CDR3 loop is CASSLLGSGRGSGELFF. The CDR3 DNA is TGTGCCAGCAGCTTATTGGGCAGCGGGAGAGGGAGCGGGGAGCTGTTTTTT.

The gene calls are TRBV27 and TRBJ2-7, with D possibly being TRBD1 (5 bases). The CDR3 extends over 15 amino acids. Per the germline V gene, CDR1 is MNHEY and CDR2 is SMNVEV (reference sequence). V lost 0 bases and J lost 1, with 10 bases in between. CDR3 region: CASSLSGAPSYEQYF. In DNA, the CDR3 is TGTGCCAGCAGTTTATCAGGGGCCCCTTCCTACGAGCAGTACTTC.

This clonotype was seen at least ten times. The gene calls are TRBV20-1 and TRBJ2-5, with D possibly matching TRBD1 (5 bases). CDR3 size: 13 residues. CDR1 and CDR2 (germline): DFQATT, SNEGSKA (reference sequence). Trimming took 6 bases from V and 1 from J, leaving 12 bases between them. The CDR3 is CSASMTVQETQYF. The CDR3 nucleotides read TGCAGTGCCTCTATGACAGTCCAAGAGACCCAGTACTTC.

This clonotype was seen many times. V and J are TRBV13 and TRBJ1-1; TRBD1 aligns across 12 bases. The CDR3 runs to 17 residues. V gave up 5 bases and J gave up 0 bases; unmatched junction bases: 7. Looked up from germline, CDR1 is PRHDT and CDR2 is FYEKMQ (reference sequence). The chain's CDR3 is CASSGPGQGALNTEAFF. The CDR3 DNA follows: TGTGCCAGCAGCGGTCCGGGACAGGGGGCGCTGAACACTGAAGCTTTCTTT.

This rearrangement joins TRBV20-1 to TRBJ2-1; 7 positions match TRBD2. Germline CDR1 and CDR2: DFQATT and SNEGSKA (reference sequence). The trim removed 0 bases at V and 10 bases at J, leaving 9 bases unmatched. The CDR3 has 14 residues. The CDR3 is CSARERGGLTEQFF. The CDR3, as DNA: TGCAGTGCTAGAGAGCGCGGGGGATTGACCGAGCAGTTCTTC.

This clonotype appeared many times. The rearrangement links TRBV29-1 to TRBJ2-7; D is undetermined. CDR1 SQVTM and CDR2 ANQGSEA come from the germline V gene. The V and J ends lost 2 bases and 4 bases respectively, with 6 bases between them. The CDR3 loop spans 11 amino acids. CDR3 amino acids: CSVEHGYEQYF. The CDR3 bases are TGCAGCGTTGAACACGGATACGAGCAGTACTTC.

In this sample, this clonotype turned up a few times. This sequence joins TRBV5-6 and TRBJ2-7; 12 nucleotides line up with TRBD1. The CDR3 totals 14 residues. The V gene's germline CDR1 is SGHDT and CDR2 YYEEEE. J was trimmed by 5 bases and V by 3 bases; bases with no gene match: 3. The CDR3 nucleotides are TGTGCCAGCAGCTCGGGACAGGGGGCCCACGAGCAGTACTTC. Protein product: CASSSGQGAHEQYF.

This clonotype was recorded at least ten times. The chain has TRBV5-1 and TRBJ2-2; D is possibly TRBD2 (6 bases). Germline assignment: CDR1 SGHRS and CDR2 YFSETQ. The CDR3 totals 16 residues. V lost 0 bases, J lost 4 bases, and 13 bases lay in between. CDR3 coding DNA: TGCGCCAGCAGCTTGGATTTGAGCGGGTCCACCGGGGAGCTGTTTTTT. Translation gives CASSLDLSGSTGELFF.

This clonotype was detected a few times. The rearrangement uses TRBV12-3 or TRBV12-4 and TRBJ2-7; D ambiguous. The CDR3 sequence is 13 residues long. Trimming shortened V by 4 bases and J by 3 bases, and 10 bases separated the two germline ends. The CDR3: CASSSVGIYEQYF. The CDR3 region has the DNA TGTGCCAGCAGTTCGGTCGGAATCTACGAGCAGTACTTC.

This clonotype was observed many times. The chain recombines TRBV12-3 or TRBV12-4 with TRBJ1-4, with 7 nucleotides matching TRBD1. The CDR3 is 13 residues long. Germline trimming cut 6 bases from V and 5 bases from J; bases unmatched to any gene: 3. In nucleotides, the CDR3 is TGTGCCAGCAGCGACAGGGCGAATGAAAAACTGTTTTTT. Translation: CASSDRANEKLFF.

Many counts were recorded for this clonotype. This chain uses TRBV28 with TRBJ1-5; TRBD1 might be the D (5 bases). The CDR3 contains 14 residues. The V gene lost 3 bases and the J gene lost 5 bases, with 11 bases spanning the gap. The V gene's germline CDR1 is MDHEN and CDR2 SYDVKM. CDR3 in DNA: TGTGCCAGCAGTTTCCGTGACAGATATCAGCCCCAGCATTTT. Its translation is CASSFRDRYQPQHF. The entire variable domain, with the rest obtained from reference TRBV28 and TRBJ1-5, is as follows: DVKVTQSSRYLVKRTGEKVFLECVQDMDHENMFWYRQDPGLGLRLIYFSYDVKMKEKGDIPEGYSVSREKKERFSLILESASTNQTSMYLCASSFRDRYQPQHFGDGTRLSIL.

This clonotype was recorded many times. The chain recombines TRBV29-1 with TRBJ2-1, with a tentative D call TRBD2 (5 bases). With 1 base removed from V and 10 bases from J, the gap between germline ends came to 8 bases. The CDR3 runs 11 residues. Germline CDR1 and CDR2: SQVTM and ANQGSEA. This chain's CDR3 is CSVEGGSEQFF. For the CDR3, the DNA is TGCAGCGTTGAAGGTGGGAGCGAGCAGTTCTTC.

This clonotype was found many times. The gene calls are TRBV20-1 and TRBJ2-3; no firm D call. Germline V gene lookup returns CDR1 DFQATT and CDR2 SNEGSKA (reference sequence). The CDR3 is made up of 12 amino acids. Trimming shortened V by 6 bases and J by 2 bases, and 9 bases separated the two germline ends. DNA for the CDR3: TGCAGTGCCGTCCACTTCACAGATACGCAGTATTTT. This encodes CSAVHFTDTQYF.

In its sample, this clonotype was seen many times. This chain links TRBV5-5 with TRBJ2-5; D may be TRBD2 (6 bases). Looked up from germline, CDR1 is SGHKS and CDR2 is YYEKEE (reference sequence). The CDR3 totals 15 residues. V lost 4 bases, J lost 5 bases, and 18 bases lay in between. CDR3 coding DNA: TGTGCCAGCAGCGGAACCTGGAGGGCGGGGGAGACCCAGTACTTC. It yields the protein CASSGTWRAGETQYF.

The genes are TRBV27 and TRBJ2-6, with D hard to call. In germline, CDR1 is MNHEY, CDR2 SMNVEV (reference sequence). V dropped 1 base and J dropped 4 bases, with 14 bases sitting between them. The CDR3 is 17 residues long. This chain's CDR3 is CASSLFFIRSGANVLTF. In DNA, the CDR3 is TGTGCCAGCAGTTTATTCTTTATTAGGTCCGGGGCCAACGTCCTGACTTTC.

This clonotype was recorded a few times. CDR3 protein: CASSESSGSSYYEQYF. DNA for the CDR3: TGCGCCAGCAGTGAGTCGAGCGGGAGTTCTTACTACGAGCAGTACTTC. V gene TRBV10-1 combines with J gene TRBJ2-7; TRBD2 matches 8 bases. The length of the CDR3 is 16 residues. The J segment lost 3 bases and the V segment lost 0 bases, leaving 7 bases of the junction unmatched. CDR1 WNHNN and CDR2 SYGVQD come from the germline V gene (reference sequence).